This T cell receptor beta chain was captured by sequencing in a study of blood T cell repertoires in COVID-19. Overall study context: Whether acute or convalescent, the COVID-19 samples came from the United States, Italy and Spain.

Looked up from germline, CDR1 is SGHTA and CDR2 is FQGNSA. There are 15 residues in the CDR3. Trimming shortened V by 3 bases and J by 3 bases, and 13 bases separated the two germline ends. How the authors handled the data: Scientists estimated how many nucleated cells there were by amplifying reference gene primers. TCRdb keeps only in-frame clones here, not all; method: immunoSEQ multiplex PCR. Clonal size and the V and J genes are those of that table, whereas D and trimming came from the DNA. Among 70,000 or so clones listed, 85% to 90% were seen once. The chain has TRBV7-2 and TRBJ2-3; the D gene is possibly TRBD2 (6 bases). What was sequenced was peripheral blood. The clonotype was recovered from a man aged 65 to 85 with active or convalescent COVID-19. CDR3 residues: CASSLEGRLTDTQYF. For the CDR3, the DNA is TGTGCCAGCAGCTTGGAGGGGAGGCTGACAGATACGCAGTATTTT. Full variable domain (outside the CDR3, taken from reference TRBV7-2 and TRBJ2-3): GAGVSQSPSNKVTEKGKDVELRCDPISGHTALYWYRQSLGQGLEFLIYFQGNSAPDKSGLPSDRFSAERTGGSVSTLTIQRTQQEDSAVYLCASSLEGRLTDTQYFGPGTRLTVL.